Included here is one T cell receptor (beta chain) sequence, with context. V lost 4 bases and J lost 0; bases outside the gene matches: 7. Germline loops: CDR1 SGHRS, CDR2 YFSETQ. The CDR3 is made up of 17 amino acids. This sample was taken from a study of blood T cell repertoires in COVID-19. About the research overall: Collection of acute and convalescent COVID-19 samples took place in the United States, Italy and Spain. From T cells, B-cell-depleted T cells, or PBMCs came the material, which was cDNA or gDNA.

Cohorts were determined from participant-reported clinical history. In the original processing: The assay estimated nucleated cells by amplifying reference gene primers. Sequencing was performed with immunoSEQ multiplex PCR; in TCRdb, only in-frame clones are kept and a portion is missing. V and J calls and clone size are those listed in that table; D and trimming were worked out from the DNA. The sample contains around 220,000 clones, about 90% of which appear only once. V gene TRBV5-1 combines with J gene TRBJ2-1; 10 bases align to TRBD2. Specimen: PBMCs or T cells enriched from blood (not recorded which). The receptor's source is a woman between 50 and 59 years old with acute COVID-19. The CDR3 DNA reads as TGCGCCAGCAGCCGATGGACTAGCGGTAGCTCCTACAATGAGCAGTTCTTC. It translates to CASSRWTSGSSYNEQFF. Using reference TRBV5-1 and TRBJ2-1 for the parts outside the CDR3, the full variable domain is KAGVTQTPRYLIKTRGQQVTLSCSPISGHRSVSWYQQTPGQGLQFLFEYFSETQRNKGNFPGRFSGRQFSNSRSEMNVSTLELGDSALYLCASSRWTSGSSYNEQFFGPGTRLTVL.